The present T cell receptor (beta chain) was sequenced within a study of shared clonotypes between healthy human individuals. Caucasian adults living in Nashville, Tennessee, provided all samples. This CDR3 spans 20 amino acids. Trimming at V came to 0 bases and at J to 0 bases, leaving 14 bases not matched to a gene. Germline-derived CDR1 and CDR2 are LGHNA and YSLEER. Replicate sorted-subset PCRs were loaded with approximately 190 ng DNA, 29,000 or so T cell genomes. Data came from immunoSEQ multiplex PCR; TCRdb stores just in-frame clones and leaves some out. The sample has approximately 2.1 million clones, over 85% seen once.

The clonotype was recovered from a man aged 18 to 35 in good health. Some clones in this sample may be carry-over from other donors' samples. This chain joins TRBV4-3 and TRBJ2-3, with 8 bases lining up with TRBD2. Material for sequencing was naive CD4+ T cells from PBMCs. Described subset: CD45RA+ positively selected. CDR3 in DNA: TGCGCCAGCAGCCAAGAGGGATATGTGGCGGGAGGCTCTAGCACAGATACGCAGTATTTT. Its translation is CASSQEGYVAGGSSTDTQYF.